These 8 T cell receptor beta chains originate from one sample sequenced in a study of cytomegalovirus exposure and HLA in healthy donors. Measured with immunoSEQ multiplex PCR; TCRdb has only the in-frame clones, and not every one. The sample has tens of thousands of clones, 85% to 95% seen once; the top ten hold approximately 0.7%. Sequences were obtained from PBMCs. All receptors derive from a man aged 18 to 35 in good health and CMV-seronegative.

The rearrangement links TRBV7-9 to TRBJ2-2; a weak D match, TRBD1 (6 bases). Trimming stripped 4 bases from V and 6 bases from J, with 9 bases between. Germline V CDR1 and CDR2: SEHNR, FQNEAQ (reference sequence). CDR3 length: 13 amino acids. CDR3 in amino acids: CASSWAGAGELFF. DNA of the CDR3: TGTGCCAGCAGCTGGGCAGGGGCCGGGGAGCTGTTTTTT.

A single count supports this clone. The rearrangement uses TRBV11-3 and TRBJ2-2; perhaps TRBD2 as D (6 bases). Between the trimmed V and J ends, which lost 4 bases and 2 bases, there was a span of 17 bases. The CDR3 spans 17 residues. Germline V lookup: CDR1 SGHNT, CDR2 YENEEA. Here the CDR3 DNA reads TGTGCCAGCAGCTCACCAGCCGGGACTCCAAACACCGGGGAGCTGTTTTTT. This codes for CASSSPAGTPNTGELFF.

The chain has TRBV11-2 and TRBJ1-2; 7 bases agree with TRBD1. Germline V CDR1 and CDR2: SGHAT, FQNNGV. The CDR3 length is 13 residues. The V segment lost 5 bases and the J segment 3 bases; nucleotides outside the gene matches: 3. The CDR3 nucleotides are TGTGCCAGCAGCCACGGACAGGACTATGGCTACACCTTC. It is translated as CASSHGQDYGYTF.

J is TRBJ2-3 and V is TRBV9; D is possibly TRBD1 (5 bases). The CDR3 spans 14 residues. Looked up from germline, CDR1 is SGDLS and CDR2 is YYNGEE. Trimming stripped 2 bases from V and 0 bases from J, with 7 bases between. The CDR3 DNA reads as TGTGCCAGCAGCGTGGGGCCTAGCACAGATACGCAGTATTTT. Its translation is CASSVGPSTDTQYF. The whole variable domain, remainder taken from reference TRBV9 and TRBJ2-3, is DSGVTQTPKHLITATGQRVTLRCSPRSGDLSVYWYQQSLDQGLQFLIQYYNGEERAKGNILERFSAQQFPDLHSELNLSSLELGDSALYFCASSVGPSTDTQYFGPGTRLTVL.

This chain connects TRBV15 to TRBJ2-7; D is unclear. Germline assignment: CDR1 LNHNV and CDR2 YYDKDF (reference sequence). This CDR3 comprises 12 residues. Trimming took off 5 bases at V and 6 bases at J, with 11 bases between the two ends. The CDR3: CATSDGRVEQYF. CDR3 bases: TGTGCCACCAGCGACGGTCGGGTCGAGCAGTACTTC.

V is TRBV27 and J is TRBJ2-7; perhaps TRBD1 as D (5 bases). Germline V lookup: CDR1 MNHEY, CDR2 SMNVEV (reference sequence). With 0 bases removed from V and 0 bases from J, the gap between germline ends came to 9 bases. There are 15 residues in the CDR3. CDR3 DNA sequence: TGTGCCAGCAGTTTATCGACAGACCTCTCCTACGAGCAGTACTTC. This encodes CASSLSTDLSYEQYF.

The V call is TRBV15, the J call TRBJ2-3, with 7 bases fitting TRBD2. Looked up from germline, CDR1 is LNHNV and CDR2 is YYDKDF (reference sequence). J was trimmed by 4 bases and V by 0 bases; bases with no gene match: 1. The CDR3 has 14 residues. The CDR3 is CATSRDLAADTQYF. The CDR3 nucleotides are TGTGCCACCAGCAGAGATCTAGCGGCAGATACGCAGTATTTT.

This clone appeared once. The J gene is TRBJ1-1, the V gene TRBV5-1, with 7 positions matching TRBD1. CDR1 and CDR2 (germline): SGHRS, YFSETQ. Losses at the gene ends were 4 bases for V and 6 bases for J; bases not matched to a gene: 15. The CDR3 is 16 amino acids. CDR3 in amino acids: CASSQDRTYGRPEAFF. Here the CDR3 DNA reads TGCGCCAGCAGCCAGGACAGGACCTATGGAAGGCCTGAAGCTTTCTTT.